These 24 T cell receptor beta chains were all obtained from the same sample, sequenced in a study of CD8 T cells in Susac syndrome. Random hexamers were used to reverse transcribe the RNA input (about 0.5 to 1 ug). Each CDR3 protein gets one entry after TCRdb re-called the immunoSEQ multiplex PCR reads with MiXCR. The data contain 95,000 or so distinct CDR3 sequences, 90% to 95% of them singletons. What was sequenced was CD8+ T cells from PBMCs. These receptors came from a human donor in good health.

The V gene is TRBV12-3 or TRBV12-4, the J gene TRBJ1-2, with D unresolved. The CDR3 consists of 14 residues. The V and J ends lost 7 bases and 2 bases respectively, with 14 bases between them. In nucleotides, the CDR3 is TGTGCCAGCACCTTCACGGGAGGGAACTATGGCTACACCTTC. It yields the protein CASTFTGGNYGYTF.

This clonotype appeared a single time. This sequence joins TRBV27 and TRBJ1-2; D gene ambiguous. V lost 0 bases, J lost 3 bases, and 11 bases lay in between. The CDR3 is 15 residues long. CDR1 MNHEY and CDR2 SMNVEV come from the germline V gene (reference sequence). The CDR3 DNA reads TGTGCCAGCAGTTTATCTGGCAGGTGGGACTATGGCTACACCTTC. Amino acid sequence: CASSLSGRWDYGYTF.

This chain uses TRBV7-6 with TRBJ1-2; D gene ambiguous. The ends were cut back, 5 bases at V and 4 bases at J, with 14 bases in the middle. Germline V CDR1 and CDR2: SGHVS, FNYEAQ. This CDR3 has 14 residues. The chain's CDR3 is CASSAVQAGYGYTF. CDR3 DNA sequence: TGTGCCAGCAGCGCCGTGCAGGCGGGCTATGGCTACACCTTC.

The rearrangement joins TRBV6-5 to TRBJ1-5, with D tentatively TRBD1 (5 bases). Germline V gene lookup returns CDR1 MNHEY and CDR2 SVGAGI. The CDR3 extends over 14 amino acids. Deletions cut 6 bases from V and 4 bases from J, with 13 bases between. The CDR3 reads CASSQGEGNQPQHF. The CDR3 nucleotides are TGTGCCAGCAGCCAAGGGGAGGGTAATCAGCCCCAGCATTTT.

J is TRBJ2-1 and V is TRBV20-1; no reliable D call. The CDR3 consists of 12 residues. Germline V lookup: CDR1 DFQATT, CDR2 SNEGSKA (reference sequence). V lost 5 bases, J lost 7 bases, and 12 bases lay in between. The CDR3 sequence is CSALVIGNEQFF. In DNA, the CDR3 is TGCAGTGCTTTAGTAATTGGGAATGAGCAGTTCTTC.

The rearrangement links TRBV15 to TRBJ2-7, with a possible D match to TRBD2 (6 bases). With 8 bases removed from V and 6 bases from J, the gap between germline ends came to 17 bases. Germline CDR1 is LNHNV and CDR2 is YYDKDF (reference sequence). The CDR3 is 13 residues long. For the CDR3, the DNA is TGTGCCACCGGTCCGGGGGAGATGGGCGAGCAGTACTTC. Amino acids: CATGPGEMGEQYF.

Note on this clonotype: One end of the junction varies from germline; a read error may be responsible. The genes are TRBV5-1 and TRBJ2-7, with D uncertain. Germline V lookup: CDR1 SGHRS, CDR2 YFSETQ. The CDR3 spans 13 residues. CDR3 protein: CASSLGSAYEQYF. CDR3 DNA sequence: TGTGCCAGCAGCTTAGGATCGGCCTACGAGCAGTACTTC.

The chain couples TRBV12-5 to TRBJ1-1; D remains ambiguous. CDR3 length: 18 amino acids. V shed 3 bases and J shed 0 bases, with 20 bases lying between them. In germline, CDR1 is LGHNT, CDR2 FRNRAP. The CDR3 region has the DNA TGTGCTAGTGGTTTCCTTATACGAGGCAACCCCATGAACACTGAAGCTTTCTTT. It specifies CASGFLIRGNPMNTEAFF.

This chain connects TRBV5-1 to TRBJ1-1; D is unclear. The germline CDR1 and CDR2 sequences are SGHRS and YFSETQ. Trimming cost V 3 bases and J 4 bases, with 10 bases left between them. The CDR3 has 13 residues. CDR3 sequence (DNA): TGCGCCAGCAGCTACGAATCAGTCACTGAAGCTTTCTTT. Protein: CASSYESVTEAFF. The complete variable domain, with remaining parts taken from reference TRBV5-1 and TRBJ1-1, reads KAGVTQTPRYLIKTRGQQVTLSCSPISGHRSVSWYQQTPGQGLQFLFEYFSETQRNKGNFPGRFSGRQFSNSRSEMNVSTLELGDSALYLCASSYESVTEAFFGQGTRLTVV.

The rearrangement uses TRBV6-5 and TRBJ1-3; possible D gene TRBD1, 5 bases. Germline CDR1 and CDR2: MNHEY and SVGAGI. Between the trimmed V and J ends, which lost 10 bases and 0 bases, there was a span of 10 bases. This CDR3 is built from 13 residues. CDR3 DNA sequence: TGTGCCACTAAGGGGAGCTCTGGAAACACCATATATTTT. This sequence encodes CATKGSSGNTIYF.

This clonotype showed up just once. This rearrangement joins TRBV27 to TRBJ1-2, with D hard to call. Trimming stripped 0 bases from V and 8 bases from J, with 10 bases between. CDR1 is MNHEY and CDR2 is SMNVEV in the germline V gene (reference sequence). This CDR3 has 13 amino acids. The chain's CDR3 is CASSLSSRTGYTF. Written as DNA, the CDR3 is TGTGCCAGCAGTTTATCGAGCAGGACCGGCTACACCTTC.

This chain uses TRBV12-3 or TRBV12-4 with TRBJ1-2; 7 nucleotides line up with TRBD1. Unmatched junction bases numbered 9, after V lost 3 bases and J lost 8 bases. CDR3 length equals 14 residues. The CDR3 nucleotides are TGTGCCAGCAGTTTGGACAGGCTTCAACGGGGCTACACCTTC. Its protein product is CASSLDRLQRGYTF.

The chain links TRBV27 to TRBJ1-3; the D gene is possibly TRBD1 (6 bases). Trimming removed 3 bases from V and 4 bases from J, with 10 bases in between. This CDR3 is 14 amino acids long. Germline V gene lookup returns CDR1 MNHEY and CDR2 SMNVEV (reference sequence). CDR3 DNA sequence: TGTGCCAGCAGTTTCTCAGGGGAAGGAAACACCATATATTTT. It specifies CASSFSGEGNTIYF.

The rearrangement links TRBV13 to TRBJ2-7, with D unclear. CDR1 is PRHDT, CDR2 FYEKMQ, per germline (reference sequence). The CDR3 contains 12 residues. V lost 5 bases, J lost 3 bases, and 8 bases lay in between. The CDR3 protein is CASSQHLYEQYF. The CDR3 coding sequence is TGTGCCAGCAGCCAACACCTCTACGAGCAGTACTTC.

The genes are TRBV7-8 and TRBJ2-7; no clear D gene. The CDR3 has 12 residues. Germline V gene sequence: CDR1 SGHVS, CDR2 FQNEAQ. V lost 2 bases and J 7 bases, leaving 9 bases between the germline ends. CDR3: CASSLIWNEQYF. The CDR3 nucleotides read TGTGCCAGCAGCTTAATCTGGAATGAGCAGTACTTC.

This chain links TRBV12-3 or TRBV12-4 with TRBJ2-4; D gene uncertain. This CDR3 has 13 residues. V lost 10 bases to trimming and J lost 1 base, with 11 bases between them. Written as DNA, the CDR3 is TGTGCCACCAACTCCGCGGCCAAAAACATTCAGTACTTC. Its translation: CATNSAAKNIQYF.

This CDR3 reads CASSPFGTSGVEETQYF. The CDR3 bases are TGTGCCAGCAGCCCCTTTGGGACTAGCGGGGTTGAGGAGACCCAGTACTTC. The chain joins TRBV3-1 to TRBJ2-5; 13 bases are shared with TRBD2. Germline V CDR1 and CDR2: LGHDT, YNNKEL (reference sequence). After removal of 4 bases from V and 5 bases from J, the junction contained 10 bases not matched to a gene. The CDR3 spans 17 residues.

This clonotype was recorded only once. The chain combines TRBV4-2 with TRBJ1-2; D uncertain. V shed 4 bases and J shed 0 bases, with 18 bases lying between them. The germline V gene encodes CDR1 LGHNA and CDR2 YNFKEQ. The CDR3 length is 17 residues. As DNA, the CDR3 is TGTGCCAGCAGCCCAAAAGGCCCCCCGGACTCTAACTATGGCTACACCTTC. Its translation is CASSPKGPPDSNYGYTF.

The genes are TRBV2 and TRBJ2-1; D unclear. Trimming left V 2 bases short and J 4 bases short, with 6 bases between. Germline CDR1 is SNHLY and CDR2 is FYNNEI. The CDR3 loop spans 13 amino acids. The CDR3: CASSERAYNEQFF. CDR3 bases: TGTGCCAGCAGTGAACGGGCTTACAATGAGCAGTTCTTC.

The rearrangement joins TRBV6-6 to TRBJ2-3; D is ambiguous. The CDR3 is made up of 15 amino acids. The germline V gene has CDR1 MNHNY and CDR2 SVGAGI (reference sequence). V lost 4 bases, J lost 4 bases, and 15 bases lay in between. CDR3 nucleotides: TGTGCCAGCAGTTGGGCCCAGAGTCCACCAGATACGCAGTATTTT. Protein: CASSWAQSPPDTQYF.

The CDR3 is CASSSDRQGDLVYNSPLHF. The CDR3, as DNA: TGTGCCAGCAGCAGTGATAGACAGGGAGATTTAGTGTATAATTCACCCCTCCACTTT. The chain employs TRBV27 and TRBJ1-6; 7 bases map to TRBD1. The CDR3 length is 19 residues. Germline values: CDR1 MNHEY, CDR2 SMNVEV (reference sequence). V was clipped by 6 bases and J by 4 bases; unmatched bases: 18.

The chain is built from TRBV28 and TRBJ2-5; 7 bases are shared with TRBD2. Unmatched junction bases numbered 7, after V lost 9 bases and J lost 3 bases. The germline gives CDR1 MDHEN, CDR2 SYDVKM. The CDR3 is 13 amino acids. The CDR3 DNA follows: TGTGCCAGTTCCGAGGGAGGGGAAGAGACCCAGTACTTC. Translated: CASSEGGEETQYF.

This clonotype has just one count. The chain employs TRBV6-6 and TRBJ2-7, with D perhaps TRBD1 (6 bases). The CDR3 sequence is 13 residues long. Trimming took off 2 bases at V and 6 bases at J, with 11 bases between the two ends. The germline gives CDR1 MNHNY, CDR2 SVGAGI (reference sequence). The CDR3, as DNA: TGTGCCAGCAGTTACCGGGACAACATCGAGCAGTACTTC. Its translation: CASSYRDNIEQYF.

The CDR3 reads CASSRAHGSNQPQHF. In DNA, the CDR3 is TGCGCCAGCAGCCGGGCCCATGGGAGCAATCAGCCCCAGCATTTT. The chain joins TRBV4-1 to TRBJ1-5; D gene unclear. Trimming took 4 bases from V and 1 from J, leaving 11 bases between them. Germline-derived CDR1 and CDR2 are MGHRA and YSYEKL. The CDR3 loop spans 15 amino acids.